These T cell receptor beta chains were read from a single sample in a study of cytomegalovirus exposure and HLA in healthy donors. TCRdb's table, derived via immunoSEQ multiplex PCR, lists solely in-frame clones and lacks some. The table lists 120,000 to 150,000 clones. The specimen sequenced was PBMCs. Receptors originate from a woman aged 50 to 65 in good health and CMV-seronegative. Both conserved end residues are part of each CDR3. Each record gives: J gene, V gene, D gene, CDR3 protein, CDR3 DNA. D genes are given only for firm matches.

>TRBJ1-1|TRBV5-1|.
CASIEDRFDGAAEAFF
TGCGCCAGCATCGAGGACAGATTCGATGGCGCCGCTGAAGCTTTCTTT
>TRBJ2-7|TRBV7-8|TRBD2
CASSASGRPREQYF
TGTGCCAGCAGCGCCAGCGGGAGGCCTAGGGAGCAGTACTTC
>TRBJ1-5|TRBV7-2|TRBD1
CASSRTGDNQPQHF
TGTGCCAGCAGCCGCACAGGGGACAATCAGCCCCAGCATTTT
>TRBJ1-1|TRBV6-1|TRBD1
CASSVGQGFGAFF
TGTGCCAGCAGTGTGGGACAGGGGTTCGGAGCTTTCTTT
>TRBJ2-1|TRBV6-4|.
CASSPRGGTDEQFF
TGTGCCAGCAGTCCCAGGGGAGGGACCGATGAGCAGTTCTTC
>TRBJ2-5|TRBV9|TRBD2
CASSVGLTSGGQETQYF
TGTGCCAGCAGCGTAGGGTTGACTAGCGGGGGCCAAGAGACCCAGTACTTC
>TRBJ2-7|TRBV9|.
CASSAPPTYEQYF
TGTGCCAGCAGCGCCCCGCCTACCTACGAGCAGTACTTC
>TRBJ2-7|TRBV20-1|.
CSAHLGEQYF
TGCAGTGCGCACCTCGGCGAGCAGTACTTC
>TRBJ1-5|TRBV6-5|TRBD1
CASRQTGGVHQPQHF
TGTGCCAGCAGGCAAACAGGGGGCGTCCATCAGCCCCAGCATTTT
>TRBJ2-7|TRBV7-2|TRBD2
CASSLGVGLAVSSYEQYF
TGTGCCAGCAGCTTAGGAGTTGGGCTAGCGGTTAGCTCCTACGAGCAGTACTTC
>TRBJ2-3|TRBV2|.
CASSETTGTDTQYF
TGTGCCAGCAGTGAAACTACTGGCACAGATACGCAGTATTTT
>TRBJ1-3|TRBV7-2|TRBD1
CASSFTVPTGSIGNTIYF
TGTGCCAGCAGCTTCACGGTCCCGACAGGGTCTATTGGAAACACCATATATTTT
>TRBJ1-2|TRBV6-1|TRBD1
CASSRDRANYGYTF
TGTGCCAGCAGCAGGGACAGGGCCAACTATGGCTACACCTTC
>TRBJ2-5|TRBV14|TRBD1
CASSRVQGAETQYF
TGTGCCAGCAGCCGAGTACAGGGGGCCGAGACCCAGTACTTC
>TRBJ2-5|TRBV28|TRBD1
CASSPRRGETQYF
TGTGCCAGCAGTCCCCGCAGGGGGGAGACCCAGTACTTC
>TRBJ1-3|TRBV7-8|.
CASSLGSVAFSGNTIYF
TGTGCCAGCAGCTTAGGGTCGGTCGCCTTCTCTGGAAACACCATATATTTT
>TRBJ1-1|TRBV20-1|.
CSMREGQAFF
TGCAGTATGCGGGAGGGACAAGCTTTCTTT
>TRBJ1-4|TRBV18|.
CASSPSGLREEKLFF
TGTGCCAGCTCACCATCGGGGTTAAGAGAGGAAAAACTGTTTTTT
>TRBJ2-7|TRBV7-9|.
CASSPNPVKLYEQYF
TGTGCCAGCAGCCCAAACCCCGTGAAGCTCTACGAGCAGTACTTC
>TRBJ1-1|TRBV20-1|TRBD1
CSGDRGTEAFF
TGCAGTGGAGACAGGGGCACTGAAGCTTTCTTT
>TRBJ2-2|TRBV4-1|TRBD1
CASSNGQGYWTGELFF
TGCGCCAGCAGCAACGGACAGGGTTATTGGACCGGGGAGCTGTTTTTT
>TRBJ1-5|TRBV5-1|TRBD1
CASSPTGDGERFSNQPQHF
TGCGCCAGCAGCCCGACAGGGGACGGGGAGAGGTTTAGCAATCAGCCCCAGCATTTT
>TRBJ1-2|TRBV7-2|.
CASSRPGGGDYGYTF
TGTGCCAGCAGCCGCCCCGGGGGAGGGGACTATGGCTACACCTTC
>TRBJ1-2|TRBV28|TRBD1
CASRLQGSYGYTF
TGTGCCAGCCGCCTACAGGGGAGCTATGGCTACACCTTC
>TRBJ1-1|TRBV4-1|.
CASSRYTGKNTEAFF
TGCGCCAGCAGCCGATACACAGGGAAGAACACTGAAGCTTTCTTT
>TRBJ2-4|TRBV9|TRBD2
CASSGGLAGVGNIQYF
TGTGCCAGCAGCGGGGGACTAGCGGGAGTTGGAAACATTCAGTACTTC
>TRBJ2-5|TRBV18|TRBD1
CASSVADRGTQYF
TGTGCCAGCTCAGTAGCGGACAGGGGAACCCAGTACTTC
>TRBJ1-5|TRBV6-6|.
CASSSQGNQPQHF
TGTGCCAGCAGTTCACAGGGCAATCAGCCCCAGCATTTT
>TRBJ1-1|TRBV9|.
CASSGGVGGVNTEAFF
TGTGCCAGCAGCGGAGGGGTGGGGGGAGTGAACACTGAAGCTTTCTTT